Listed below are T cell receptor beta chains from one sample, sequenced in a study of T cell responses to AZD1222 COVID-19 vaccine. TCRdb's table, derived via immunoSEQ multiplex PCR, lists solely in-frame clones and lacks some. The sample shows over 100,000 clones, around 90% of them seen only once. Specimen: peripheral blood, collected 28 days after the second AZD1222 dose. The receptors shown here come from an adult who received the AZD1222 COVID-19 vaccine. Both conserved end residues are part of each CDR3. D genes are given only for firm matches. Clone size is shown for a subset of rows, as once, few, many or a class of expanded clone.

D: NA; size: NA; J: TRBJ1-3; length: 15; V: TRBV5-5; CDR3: CASRRWDRLGNTIYF; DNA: TGTGCCAGCAGGCGTTGGGACCGCCTAGGAAACACCATATATTTT
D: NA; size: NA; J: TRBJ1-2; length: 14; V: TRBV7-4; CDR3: CASSLARLSYGYTF; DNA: TGTGCCAGCAGCTTAGCTCGCTTATCGTATGGCTACACCTTC
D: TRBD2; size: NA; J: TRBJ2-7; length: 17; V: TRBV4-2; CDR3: CASSQYAGTSAPYEQYF; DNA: TGTGCCAGCAGCCAATATGCCGGGACTAGCGCTCCCTACGAGCAGTACTTC
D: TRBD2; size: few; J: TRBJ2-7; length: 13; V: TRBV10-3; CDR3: CATNLAGGPLQYF; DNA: TGTGCCACCAACCTAGCGGGAGGGCCACTGCAGTACTTC
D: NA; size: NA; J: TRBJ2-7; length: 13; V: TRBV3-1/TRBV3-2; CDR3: CASSPFVALEQYF; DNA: TGTGCCAGCAGTCCTTTTGTTGCTCTAGAGCAGTACTTC
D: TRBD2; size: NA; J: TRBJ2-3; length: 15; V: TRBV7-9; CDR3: CASSLSSGNTDTQYF; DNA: TGTGCCAGCAGCTTAAGTAGCGGGAACACAGATACGCAGTATTTT
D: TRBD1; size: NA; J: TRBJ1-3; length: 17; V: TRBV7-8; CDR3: CASSPIGQGAGGNTIYF; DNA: TGTGCCAGCAGCCCTATAGGACAGGGGGCGGGTGGAAACACCATATATTTT
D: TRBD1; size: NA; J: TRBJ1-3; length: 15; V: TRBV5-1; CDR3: CASSEDRGSGNTIYF; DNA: TGCGCCAGCAGCGAAGACAGGGGCTCTGGAAACACCATATATTTT
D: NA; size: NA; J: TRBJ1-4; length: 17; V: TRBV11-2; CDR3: CASSGRYRDGFNEKLFF; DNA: TGTGCCAGCAGCGGCAGATACCGGGACGGATTTAATGAAAAACTGTTTTTT
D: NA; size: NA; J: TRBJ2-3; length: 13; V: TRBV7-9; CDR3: CASSLDHVDTQYF; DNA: TGTGCCAGCAGCTTAGATCACGTAGATACGCAGTATTTT
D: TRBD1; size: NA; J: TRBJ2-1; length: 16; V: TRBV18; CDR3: CASSPFGTASYNEQFF; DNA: TGTGCCAGCTCACCGTTCGGGACAGCGTCCTACAATGAGCAGTTCTTC
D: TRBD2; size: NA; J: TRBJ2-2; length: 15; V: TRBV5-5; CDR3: CASSWTSGSTGELFF; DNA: TGTGCCAGCAGCTGGACTAGCGGCTCCACCGGGGAGCTGTTTTTT
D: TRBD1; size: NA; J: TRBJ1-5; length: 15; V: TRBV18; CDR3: CASSPDRLSNQPQHF; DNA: TGTGCCAGCTCACCGGACAGGTTATCGAATCAGCCCCAGCATTTT
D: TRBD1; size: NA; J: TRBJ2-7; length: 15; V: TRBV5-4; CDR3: CASSSRGLGSYEQYF; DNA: TGTGCCAGCAGCAGCAGGGGGTTAGGATCCTACGAGCAGTACTTC
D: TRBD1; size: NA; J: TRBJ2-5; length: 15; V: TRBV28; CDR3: CASSPLTGNQETQYF; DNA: TGTGCCAGCAGTCCTCTGACAGGGAACCAAGAGACCCAGTACTTC
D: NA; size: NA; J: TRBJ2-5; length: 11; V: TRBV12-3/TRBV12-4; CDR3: CASSVRMTQYF; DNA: TGTGCCAGCAGTGTCCGGATGACCCAGTACTTC
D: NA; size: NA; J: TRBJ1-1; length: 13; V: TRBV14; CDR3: CASSQSYGSGAFF; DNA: TGTGCCAGCAGCCAAAGTTACGGCTCAGGAGCTTTCTTT
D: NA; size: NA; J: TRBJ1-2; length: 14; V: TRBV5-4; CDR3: CASSLAGWNYGYTF; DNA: TGTGCCAGCAGCTTGGCTGGCTGGAACTATGGCTACACCTTC
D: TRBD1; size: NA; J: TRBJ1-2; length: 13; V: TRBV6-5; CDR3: CASRGGQSYGYTF; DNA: TGTGCCAGCAGGGGGGGACAGTCCTATGGCTACACCTTC
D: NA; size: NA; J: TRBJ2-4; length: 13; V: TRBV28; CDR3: CASSQGKKNIQYF; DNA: TGTGCCAGCAGTCAGGGGAAAAAAAACATTCAGTACTTC